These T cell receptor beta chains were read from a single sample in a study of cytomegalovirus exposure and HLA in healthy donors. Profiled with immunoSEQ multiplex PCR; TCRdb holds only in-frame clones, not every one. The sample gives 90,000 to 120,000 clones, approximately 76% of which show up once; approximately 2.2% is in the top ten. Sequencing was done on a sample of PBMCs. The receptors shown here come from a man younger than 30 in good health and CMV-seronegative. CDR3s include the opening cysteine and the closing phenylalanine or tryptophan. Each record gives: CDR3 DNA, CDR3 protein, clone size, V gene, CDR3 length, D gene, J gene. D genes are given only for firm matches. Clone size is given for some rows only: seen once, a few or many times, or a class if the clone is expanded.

TGTGCCAGCAGCGTAGGAGCGGGGGGGCGGACAGATACGCAGTATTTT CASSVGAGGRTDTQYF NA TRBV9 16 TRBD2 TRBJ2-3
TGTGCCAGCAGCGCTAGGGTGACAGCCACTGGGTCCTACGAGCAGTACTTC CASSARVTATGSYEQYF NA TRBV11-2 17 NA TRBJ2-7
TGTGCCAGCAGCCCCACGGGGGGGGGCTCTGGGGCCAACGTCCTGACTTTC CASSPTGGGSGANVLTF NA TRBV2 17 TRBD2 TRBJ2-6
TGTGCCAGCAGCTCTACCGGGACAACCTACGAGCAGTACTTC CASSSTGTTYEQYF few TRBV5-4 14 NA TRBJ2-7
TGTGCCAGCAGCCTACAGTCTTCCCCTAACTATGGCTACACCTTC CASSLQSSPNYGYTF NA TRBV7-2 15 NA TRBJ1-2
TGTGCCAGCAGCCCGGGACAGACGATCACAGATACGCAGTATTTT CASSPGQTITDTQYF NA TRBV5-5 15 TRBD1 TRBJ2-3
TGTGCCAGTAGTATCGGCAGGGCCTATGGCTACACCTTC CASSIGRAYGYTF NA TRBV19 13 NA TRBJ1-2
TGTGCCAGCAGCCAACTGGGACCGGCGGAGGGAAAAGAGACCCAGTACTTC CASSQLGPAEGKETQYF NA TRBV4-2 17 NA TRBJ2-5
TGTGCCAGCAGCTTAACGGGGGGCTACACCTTC CASSLTGGYTF NA TRBV7-2 11 NA TRBJ1-2
TGTGCCAGCAGTCCCAAGCAGGCCGTGACTAGCGTCCCCGGGGAGCTGTTTTTT CASSPKQAVTSVPGELFF NA TRBV2 18 TRBD2 TRBJ2-2
TGTGCCAGCAGCCTCGGACAGGGTGTCTACGAGCAGTACTTC CASSLGQGVYEQYF once TRBV6-1 14 TRBD1 TRBJ2-7
TGTGCCAGCAGCTTGTCTAACGGACAGCGCCCCAACACTGAAGCTTTCTTT CASSLSNGQRPNTEAFF few TRBV5-5 17 NA TRBJ1-1
TGTGCCAGCAGCGCTCCGGGTTGGGAGACCCAGTACTTC CASSAPGWETQYF NA TRBV11-2 13 NA TRBJ2-5
TGTGCCAGTAGTTCAACAGGGGTTCTGAGCAATCAGCCCCAGCATTTT CASSSTGVLSNQPQHF NA TRBV19 16 TRBD1 TRBJ1-5
TGCGCCAGCAGCTTGGGGGGAGTGGTAGAGACCCAGTACTTC CASSLGGVVETQYF NA TRBV5-1 14 NA TRBJ2-5
TGTGCCAGCAGCCCCCGACAGGGGGCGGGCAATGAGCAGTTCTTC CASSPRQGAGNEQFF NA TRBV13 15 TRBD1 TRBJ2-1
TGTGCCAGCAGCTTATACGCGGGCGGGACAGAGACCCAGTACTTC CASSLYAGGTETQYF NA TRBV7-3 15 NA TRBJ2-5
TGCGCCAGCAGCCAAGAGGGGATCGGGGGGGTCATATTC CASSQEGIGGVIF NA TRBV4-3 13 TRBD2 TRBJ2-7
TGTGCCAGCAGCTTGGGGGGGGGTACTGAAGCTTTCTTT CASSLGGGTEAFF NA TRBV7-2 13 NA TRBJ1-1
TGTGCCATCAGTGAGTCGGGGGACAGGGGGACCGGGGAGCTGTTTTTT CAISESGDRGTGELFF NA TRBV10-3 16 TRBD1 TRBJ2-2
TGCGCCAGCAGCTTTCTAGCGGGGGCCTCCACCGGGGAGCTGTTTTTT CASSFLAGASTGELFF few TRBV5-1 16 TRBD2 TRBJ2-2
TGTGCCAGCAGCCCCCGTACGGCAGGCTCCCGGAACGCTTTCTTT CASSPRTAGSRNAFF NA TRBV7-9 15 NA TRBJ1-1
TGTGCCAGCAGTTACTCGGCAAGAATTTACGAGCAGTACTTC CASSYSARIYEQYF once TRBV6-5 14 NA TRBJ2-7
TGTGCCAGTACCCAAACCGACAGACCGAACACCGGGGAGCTGTTTTTT CASTQTDRPNTGELFF NA TRBV19 16 NA TRBJ2-2
TGCGCCAGCAGCCAAAGCAGGGGGATGCCCGGTCTAGCCAAAAACATTCAGTACTTC CASSQSRGMPGLAKNIQYF NA TRBV4-3 19 TRBD1 TRBJ2-4
TGTGCCAGCAGTGATACAGGGGGTTGGGACACTGAAGCTTTCTTT CASSDTGGWDTEAFF NA TRBV25-1 15 TRBD1 TRBJ1-1
TGTGCCAGCAGTGATAGCCGGCATTATTCACCCCTCCACTTT CASSDSRHYSPLHF NA TRBV2 14 NA TRBJ1-6
TGCGCCAGCAGCCTTGGGACAGGGACGTCGCAGCCCCAGCATTTT CASSLGTGTSQPQHF NA TRBV4-3 15 TRBD1 TRBJ1-5
TGCGCCAGCAGCTTTCGATGGGGGGGGGTCAGCACAGATACGCAGTATTTT CASSFRWGGVSTDTQYF NA TRBV4-3 17 TRBD2 TRBJ2-3
TGTGCCAGCAGCTTAGGGACTGACTATGGCTACACCTTC CASSLGTDYGYTF NA TRBV7-2 13 NA TRBJ1-2
TGTGCCAGCAGTTCCTACACCGTGCTAGGAATTCAGTACTTC CASSSYTVLGIQYF few TRBV6-6 14 NA TRBJ2-4
TGCGCCAGCAGCCCGAGCTCCTACGAGCAGTACTTC CASSPSSYEQYF NA TRBV5-1 12 NA TRBJ2-7
TGCGCCAGCAGCCAGAACAAGGTTGGAGGTTCACCCCTCCACTTT CASSQNKVGGSPLHF NA TRBV4-1 15 NA TRBJ1-6
TGTGCCAGCAGTTCCTTCGCCTTGGGACAGGGGGGAGAGCAGTACTTC CASSSFALGQGGEQYF NA TRBV28 16 TRBD1 TRBJ2-7
TGTGCCAGCAGCTTGGCCAGGGGTTCTGGGGCCAACGTCCTGACTTTC CASSLARGSGANVLTF NA TRBV7-8 16 NA TRBJ2-6
TGTGCCAGCAGCCTGACTGAGACCGGGGAGCTGTTTTTT CASSLTETGELFF once TRBV27 13 NA TRBJ2-2
TGTGCCAGCAGCACTTGGACAGCTCGCTCTGGAAACACCATATATTTT CASSTWTARSGNTIYF few TRBV5-6 16 NA TRBJ1-3
TGTGCCAGCAGTACAGGGGAGAATTCACCCCTCCACTTT CASSTGENSPLHF NA TRBV6-1 13 TRBD1 TRBJ1-6
TGTGCCAGCAGCCTTGGGACTGATTATGGCTACACCTTC CASSLGTDYGYTF NA TRBV7-2 13 NA TRBJ1-2
TGTGCCAGTAAGCGTACCCAGGGGAGGGACTATGGCTACACCTTC CASKRTQGRDYGYTF NA TRBV19 15 NA TRBJ1-2
TGTGCCAGCAGCCCCTGGCGGGGGACAGGGGACGAAAAACTGTTTTTT CASSPWRGTGDEKLFF NA TRBV7-9 16 TRBD1 TRBJ1-4
TGTTCCAGCAGCTCCCAAAGACTAGCTCACACCTTC CSSSSQRLAHTF NA TRBV7-2 12 NA TRBJ1-2
TGTGCCAGCAGCTGGGGCGCGACAGGCTCGAACACTGAAGCTTTCTTT CASSWGATGSNTEAFF few TRBV5-6 16 NA TRBJ1-1
TGTGCCAGCAGCTCCGAGGATACGCAGTATTTT CASSSEDTQYF NA TRBV7-6 11 NA TRBJ2-3
TGTGCCAGCAGCTTCGCAGAACCGACCGGGGAGCTGTTTTTT CASSFAEPTGELFF NA TRBV7-8 14 NA TRBJ2-2
TGTGCCAGCAGCCGAGCGGGACGAGGGTCCTACGAGCAGTACTTC CASSRAGRGSYEQYF NA TRBV14 15 TRBD2 TRBJ2-7
TGTGCCAGCAGTGAACAGGGAGGGAATCAGCCCCAGCATTTT CASSEQGGNQPQHF NA TRBV6-4 14 NA TRBJ1-5
TGTGCCAGCAAGATAGCCGGCCTCAATGAGCAGTTCTTC CASKIAGLNEQFF NA TRBV6-1 13 NA TRBJ2-1
TGTGCCAGCGGTGGGGGGGGGAGCCAAGAGACCCAGTACTTC CASGGGGSQETQYF NA TRBV28 14 TRBD2 TRBJ2-5
TGTGCCAGCAGCTTAGGGGGACCCTATAATTCACCCCTCCACTTT CASSLGGPYNSPLHF NA TRBV5-4 15 NA TRBJ1-6
TGTGCCAGCAGCGTAGGGGGGGGTGGCACTGAAGCTTTCTTT CASSVGGGGTEAFF NA TRBV9 14 NA TRBJ1-1
TGTGCCAGCGGACTACGGGGGTCAGGACTAGCGGGGGACTACAATGAGCAGTTCTTC CASGLRGSGLAGDYNEQFF NA TRBV27 19 TRBD2 TRBJ2-1
TGTGCCATCAGTGAGTCAGGGCGGGGGGGCCTGGATACGCAGTATTTT CAISESGRGGLDTQYF few TRBV10-3 16 TRBD2 TRBJ2-3
TGTGCCAGCAGCCCCCGGACTAGCGGATACAATGAGCAGTTCTTC CASSPRTSGYNEQFF NA TRBV7-6 15 TRBD2 TRBJ2-1
TGCGCCAGCAGCCCGGGCCTTGGGAGCTTCGAGACCCAGTACTTC CASSPGLGSFETQYF NA TRBV5-1 15 NA TRBJ2-5
TGTGCCAGTAAACCTCCGACAGGGAGTAATGAAAAACTGTTTTTT CASKPPTGSNEKLFF NA TRBV19 15 TRBD1 TRBJ1-4
TGTGCCAGCAGTGGGGCAGGCATCACCGGGGAGCTGTTTTTT CASSGAGITGELFF few TRBV6-1 14 NA TRBJ2-2